This T cell receptor beta chain is drawn from a study of T cells in Graves' hyperthyroidism and ophthalmopathy. The sample holds many counts of this clonotype. Deletions cut 6 bases from V and 4 bases from J, with 15 bases between. Per the germline V gene, CDR1 is MDHEN and CDR2 is SYDVKM. This CDR3 spans 14 amino acids. Regions amplified from RNA transcripts were the TCR beta CDR3 regions. An initial round of RT-PCR targeting the TCR CDR3 relied on the HTBI primer set. One entry per CDR3 protein, called by TCRdb with MiXCR from the multiplex PCR reads. The table shows 30,000 to 45,000 distinct CDR3 sequences, with around half occurring only once. Ophthalmopathy patients all had a Clinical Activity Score of at least 3, a NOSPECS grade of at least 4 and disease under 3 months old. Based on clinical symptoms, serum thyroxine and TRAb, thyroid ultrasound and orbital computed tomography, diagnoses were reached. PBMCs were collected from a 10 ml volume of fresh peripheral blood.

This chain links TRBV28 with TRBJ1-2; D is perhaps TRBD1 (6 bases). The TCR was taken from a man between 40 and 49 years old with Graves' ophthalmopathy. Sequenced: blood. CDR3 nucleotide sequence: TGTGCCAGCAGGGGGACACTCGGGAGCTATGGCTACACCTTC. Amino acid sequence: CASRGTLGSYGYTF.